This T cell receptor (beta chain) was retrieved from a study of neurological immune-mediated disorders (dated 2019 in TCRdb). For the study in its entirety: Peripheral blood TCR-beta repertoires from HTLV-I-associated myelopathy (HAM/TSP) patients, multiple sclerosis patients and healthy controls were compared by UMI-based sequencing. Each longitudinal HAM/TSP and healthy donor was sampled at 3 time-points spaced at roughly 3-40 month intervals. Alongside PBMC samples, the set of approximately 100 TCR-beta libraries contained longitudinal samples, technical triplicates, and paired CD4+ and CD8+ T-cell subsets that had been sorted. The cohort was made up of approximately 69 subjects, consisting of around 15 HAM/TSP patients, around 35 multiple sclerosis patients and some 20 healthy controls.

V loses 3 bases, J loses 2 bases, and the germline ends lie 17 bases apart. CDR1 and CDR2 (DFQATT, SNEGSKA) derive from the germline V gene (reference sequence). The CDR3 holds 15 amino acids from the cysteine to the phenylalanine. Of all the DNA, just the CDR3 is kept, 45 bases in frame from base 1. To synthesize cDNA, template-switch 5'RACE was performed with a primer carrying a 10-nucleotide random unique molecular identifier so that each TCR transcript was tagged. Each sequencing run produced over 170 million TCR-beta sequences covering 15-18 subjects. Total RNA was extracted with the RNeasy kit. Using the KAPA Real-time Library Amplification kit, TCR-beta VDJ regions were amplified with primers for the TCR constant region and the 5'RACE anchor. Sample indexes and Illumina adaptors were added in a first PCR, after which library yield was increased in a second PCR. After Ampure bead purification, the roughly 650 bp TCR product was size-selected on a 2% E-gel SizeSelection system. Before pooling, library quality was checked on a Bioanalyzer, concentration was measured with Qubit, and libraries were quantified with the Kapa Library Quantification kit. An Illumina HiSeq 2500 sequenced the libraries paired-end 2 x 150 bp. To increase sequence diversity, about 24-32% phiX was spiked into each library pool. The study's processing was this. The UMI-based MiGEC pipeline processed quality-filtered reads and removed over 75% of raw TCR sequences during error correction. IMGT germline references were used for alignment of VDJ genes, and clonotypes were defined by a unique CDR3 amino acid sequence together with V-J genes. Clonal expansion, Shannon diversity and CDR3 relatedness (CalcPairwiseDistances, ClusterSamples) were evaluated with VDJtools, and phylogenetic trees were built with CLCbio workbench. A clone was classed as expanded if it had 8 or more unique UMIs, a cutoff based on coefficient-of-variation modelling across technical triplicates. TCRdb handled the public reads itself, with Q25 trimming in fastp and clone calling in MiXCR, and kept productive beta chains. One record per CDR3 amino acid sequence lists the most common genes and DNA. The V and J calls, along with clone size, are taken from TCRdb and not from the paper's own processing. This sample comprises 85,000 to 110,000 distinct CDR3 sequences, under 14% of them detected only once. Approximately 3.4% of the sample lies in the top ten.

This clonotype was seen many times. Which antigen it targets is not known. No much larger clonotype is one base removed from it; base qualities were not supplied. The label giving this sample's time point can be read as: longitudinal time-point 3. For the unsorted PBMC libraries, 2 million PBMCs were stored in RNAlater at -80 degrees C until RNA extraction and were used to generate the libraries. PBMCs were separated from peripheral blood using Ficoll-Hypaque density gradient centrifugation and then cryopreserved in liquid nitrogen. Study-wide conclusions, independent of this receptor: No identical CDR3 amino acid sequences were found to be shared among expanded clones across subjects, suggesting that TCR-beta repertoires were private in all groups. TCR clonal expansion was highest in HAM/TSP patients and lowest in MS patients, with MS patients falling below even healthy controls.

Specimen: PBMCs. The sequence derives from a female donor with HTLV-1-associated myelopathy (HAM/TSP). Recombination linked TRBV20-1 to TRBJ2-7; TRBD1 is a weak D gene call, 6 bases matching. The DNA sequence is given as TGCAGTGCTAGGAGCATCAGACAGGCCACCTACGAGCAGTACTTC. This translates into CSARSIRQATYEQYF.